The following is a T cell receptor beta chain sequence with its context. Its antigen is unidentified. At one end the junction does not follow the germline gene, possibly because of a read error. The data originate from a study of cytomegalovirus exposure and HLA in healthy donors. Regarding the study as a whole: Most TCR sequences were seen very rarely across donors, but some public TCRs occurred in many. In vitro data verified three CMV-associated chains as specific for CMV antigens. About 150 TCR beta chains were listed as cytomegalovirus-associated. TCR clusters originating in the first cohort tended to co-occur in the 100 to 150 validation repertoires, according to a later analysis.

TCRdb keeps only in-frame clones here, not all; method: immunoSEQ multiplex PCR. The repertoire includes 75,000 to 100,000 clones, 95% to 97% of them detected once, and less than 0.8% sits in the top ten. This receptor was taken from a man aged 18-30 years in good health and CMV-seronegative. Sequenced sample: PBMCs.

The DNA of the CDR3 is TGTGCCAGCAGCCTTACCAAACTAGGACAGAAGGCTCAGGACTTC. Translation gives CASSLTKLGQKAQDF. The chain is built from TRBV28 and TRBJ2-7, with D tentatively TRBD1 (6 bases). Germline assignment: CDR1 MDHEN and CDR2 SYDVKM. The CDR3 extends over 15 amino acids.